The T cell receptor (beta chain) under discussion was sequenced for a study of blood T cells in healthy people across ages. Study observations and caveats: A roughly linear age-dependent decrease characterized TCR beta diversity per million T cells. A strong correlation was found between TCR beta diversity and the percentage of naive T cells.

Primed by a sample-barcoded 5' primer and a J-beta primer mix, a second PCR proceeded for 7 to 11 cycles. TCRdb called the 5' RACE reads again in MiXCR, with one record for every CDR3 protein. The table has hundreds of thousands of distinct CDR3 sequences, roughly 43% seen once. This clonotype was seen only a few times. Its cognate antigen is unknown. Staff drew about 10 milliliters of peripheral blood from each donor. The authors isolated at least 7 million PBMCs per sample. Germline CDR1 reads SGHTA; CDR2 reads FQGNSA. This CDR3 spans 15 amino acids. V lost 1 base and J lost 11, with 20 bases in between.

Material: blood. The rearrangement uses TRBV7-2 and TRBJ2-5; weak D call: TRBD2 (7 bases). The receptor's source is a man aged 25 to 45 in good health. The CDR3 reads CASSLEGLGGREQYF. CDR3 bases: TGTGCCAGCAGCTTAGAAGGACTAGGGGGTAGGGAGCAGTACTTC.